The 12 T cell receptor beta chains given below trace back to one sample, sequenced in a study of T-cell memory formation after mild COVID-19. One entry per CDR3 protein, called by TCRdb with MiXCR from the 5' RACE reads. The data show fewer than 60,000 distinct CDR3 sequences, about 28% seen once. Sequenced: PBMCs or a T cell subset sorted from them (not recorded which). The receptors derive from a man aged 18 to 35 who had mild COVID-19 (a few samples of this study predate the infection). Cell type and time point are not known.

This clonotype was counted between two and nine times. V gene TRBV12-3 or TRBV12-4 combines with J gene TRBJ1-3; D perhaps matches TRBD1 (5 bases). Deletions cut 11 bases from V and 7 bases from J, with 12 bases between. The CDR3 loop spans 11 amino acids. Here the CDR3 reads CAFHWGNTIYF. The CDR3 DNA reads as TGTGCCTTTCACTGGGGCAACACCATATATTTT.

The chain uses TRBV12-3 or TRBV12-4 and TRBJ2-7; the match to TRBD1 covers 9 bases. V trimming: 5 bases; J trimming: 4 bases; junction bases outside the gene matches: 6. There are 14 residues in the CDR3. The CDR3 nucleotides are TGTGCCAGCAGTACCCGGGACAGGGTATACGAGCAGTACGTC. As protein: CASSTRDRVYEQYV.

This chain links TRBV7-3 with TRBJ2-1, with TRBD2 matching 7 bases. The CDR3 loop spans 15 amino acids. CDR1 is SGHTA and CDR2 is FQGTGA in the germline V gene. J lost 3 bases, V lost 5 bases, and 7 bases had no gene match. CDR3 residues: CASSPEASGYNEQFF. Here the CDR3 DNA reads TGTGCCAGCAGCCCAGAGGCTAGCGGCTACAATGAGCAGTTCTTC.

This clonotype was picked up a small number of times. The chain links TRBV6-5 to TRBJ1-1; D might be TRBD1 (6 bases). The ends were cut back, 6 bases at V and 0 bases at J, with 11 bases in the middle. The CDR3 is 14 amino acids. Germline CDR1 is MNHEY and CDR2 is SVGAGI. CDR3 amino acids: CASSPTGLNTEAFF. For the CDR3, the DNA is TGTGCCAGCAGCCCGACAGGACTGAACACTGAAGCTTTCTTT.

V usage is TRBV7-9 and J usage is TRBJ2-2; no reliable D call. The V and J ends lost 2 bases and 6 bases respectively, with 10 bases between them. The CDR3 runs to 14 residues. CDR1 and CDR2 (germline): SEHNR, FQNEAQ (reference sequence). CDR3 amino acids: CASSLSYMAGELFF. The DNA for the CDR3 is TGTGCCAGCAGCTTATCCTACATGGCCGGGGAGCTGTTTTTT. Together with reference TRBV7-9 and TRBJ2-2, the CDR3 gives the full variable domain: DTGVSQNPRHKITKRGQNVTFRCDPISEHNRLYWYRQTLGQGPEFLTYFQNEAQLEKSRLLSDRFSAERPKGSFSTLEIQRTEQGDSAMYLCASSLSYMAGELFFGEGSRLTVL.

The gene calls are TRBV5-1 and TRBJ1-1, with D perhaps matching TRBD1 (6 bases). The germline V gene has CDR1 SGHRS and CDR2 YFSETQ. CDR3 length: 15 amino acids. Trimming left V 1 base short and J 0 bases short, with 10 bases between. This CDR3 reads CASSLQDSMNTEAFF. CDR3 in DNA: TGCGCCAGCAGCTTGCAGGACAGTATGAACACTGAAGCTTTCTTT. Full variable domain (outside the CDR3, taken from reference TRBV5-1 and TRBJ1-1): KAGVTQTPRYLIKTRGQQVTLSCSPISGHRSVSWYQQTPGQGLQFLFEYFSETQRNKGNFPGRFSGRQFSNSRSEMNVSTLELGDSALYLCASSLQDSMNTEAFFGQGTRLTVV.

J is TRBJ2-1 and V is TRBV7-9, with TRBD1 as a possible D gene (5 bases). CDR1 and CDR2 (germline): SEHNR, FQNEAQ (reference sequence). This CDR3 has 13 residues. The V end was cut by 2 bases, the J end by 8 bases, with 10 bases between. The chain's CDR3 is CASSLKTDYEQFF. In nucleotides, the CDR3 is TGTGCCAGCAGCTTAAAGACAGATTATGAGCAGTTCTTC.

By proportion, this clonotype is medium-sized. The rearrangement links TRBV4-3 to TRBJ2-1, with D hard to call. V was cut by 0 bases and J by 0 bases, with 6 bases left in between. The germline V gene encodes CDR1 LGHNA and CDR2 YSLEER. The CDR3 runs to 15 residues. CDR3 region: CASSQDGYSYNEQFF. The CDR3 region has the DNA TGCGCCAGCAGCCAAGATGGGTACTCCTACAATGAGCAGTTCTTC.

The gene calls are TRBV7-9 and TRBJ2-7; D might be TRBD1 (6 bases). V was clipped by 5 bases and J by 6 bases, with 17 bases between them. The CDR3 is 14 residues long. Germline lookup yields CDR1 SEHNR and CDR2 FQNEAQ (reference sequence). The DNA for the CDR3 is TGTGCCAGCAGCCATGACAGGCCAGTACGCGAGCAGTACTTC. This encodes CASSHDRPVREQYF.

J is TRBJ2-7 and V is TRBV7-2; TRBD1 is a possible D gene (5 bases). Per germline, CDR1 SGHTA and CDR2 FQGNSA. The CDR3 sequence is 17 residues long. V was shortened by 3 bases and J by 4 bases, with 22 bases between the two germline ends. The CDR3 protein is CASSFTRRTPEPYEQYF. In DNA, the CDR3 is TGTGCCAGCAGCTTTACCCGGCGGACACCCGAGCCGTACGAGCAGTACTTC.

The chain joins TRBV7-3 to TRBJ2-6; no firm D call. The CDR3 is made up of 14 amino acids. V was cut by 5 bases and J by 0 bases, with 5 bases left in between. CDR1 SGHTA and CDR2 FQGTGA come from the germline V gene. CDR3 bases: TGTGCCAGCAGCCCAAGCTCTGGGGCCAACGTCCTGACTTTC. Translating gives CASSPSSGANVLTF.

There are a few counts of this clonotype. The CDR3 sequence is CASSLVGDRETQYF. CDR3 in DNA: TGTGCCAGCAGCTTAGTGGGGGACCGGGAGACCCAGTACTTC. The gene calls are TRBV7-9 and TRBJ2-5; D possibly matches TRBD1 or TRBD2 (5 bases each). Germline V lookup: CDR1 SEHNR, CDR2 FQNEAQ (reference sequence). V dropped 1 base and J dropped 5 bases, with 11 bases sitting between them. There are 14 residues in the CDR3.